This T cell receptor beta chain was found in a study of CD8 T cells in Susac syndrome. Turning to the study itself: Patients with Susac syndrome, at blood draw, were therapy-naive, on corticosteroids, or on intravenous immunoglobulin alone.

Study-level results: The study's TCR sequencing and HLA analysis drew on a certain number of individuals. That number was acknowledged as relatively small. TEMRA cells and active patients showed peak Susac CD8+ clonal expansion.

A quantity of about 0.5 to 1 ug RNA underwent reverse transcription using random hexamers. By means of immunoSEQ multiplex PCR, TCR beta CDR3 spanning 54 Vbeta and 13 Jbeta underwent amplification. Using its own MiXCR run on the immunoSEQ multiplex PCR reads, TCRdb lists one record per CDR3 protein. The repertoire consists of some 110,000 distinct CDR3 sequences, with less than 95% occurring once and the leading ten covering 0.41%. Germline loops: CDR1 DFQATT, CDR2 SNEGSKA (reference sequence). With V trimmed by 7 bases and J by 0 bases, 3 bases remained unmatched. The CDR3 is 13 residues long. As for this clonotype: Its antigen is undetermined.

The sequence came from a human donor with Susac syndrome. The rearrangement joins TRBV20-1 to TRBJ1-5; 7 bases map to TRBD1. The sample comprised CD8+ T cells from PBMCs. The CDR3 DNA reads TGCAGTGTCCAGGGGGATAGCAATCAGCCCCAGCATTTT. Protein sequence: CSVQGDSNQPQHF.